The next 9 T cell receptor beta chains were all read from a single sample in a study of cytomegalovirus exposure and HLA in healthy donors. Repertoires were generated with immunoSEQ multiplex PCR, while TCRdb's copy carries only in-frame clones and drops some. The sample includes almost 200,000 clones, 80% to 90% seen only once; the top ten take around 1.3%. The sequenced sample was PBMCs. These receptors all come from a woman aged 25-40 years in good health and CMV-seronegative.

The rearrangement uses TRBV5-4 and TRBJ1-6, with TRBD1 matching 7 bases. The CDR3 runs to 15 residues. J gave up 10 bases and V 5 bases, and 12 bases lay outside the gene matches. CDR1 SGHNT and CDR2 YYREEE come from the germline V gene (reference sequence). CDR3: CASRSETGRRSPLHF. DNA for the CDR3: TGTGCCAGCAGATCTGAGACAGGGCGTCGGTCACCCCTCCACTTT.

The chain is built from TRBV5-8 and TRBJ2-7; possible D gene TRBD2, 6 bases. V was trimmed by 4 bases and J by 5 bases, leaving 16 bases between them. The CDR3 has 14 amino acids. Germline lookup yields CDR1 SGHTS and CDR2 YDEGEE. The CDR3: CASSPVRGLDEQYF. The CDR3, as DNA: TGTGCCAGCAGCCCCGTTCGGGGGTTAGACGAGCAGTACTTC.

The rearrangement uses TRBV5-1 and TRBJ2-7, with 10 bases matching TRBD1. Trimming at V came to 7 bases and at J to 3 bases, leaving 7 bases not matched to a gene. The CDR3 runs 14 residues. Germline V gives CDR1 SGHRS, CDR2 YFSETQ. The CDR3 coding sequence is TGCGCCAGCGCCCATTGGACAGGGGGCTACGAGCAGTACTTC. Translating it yields CASAHWTGGYEQYF.

V usage is TRBV28 and J usage is TRBJ2-5; 7 bases are shared with TRBD2. This CDR3 has 18 residues. The germline gives CDR1 MDHEN, CDR2 SYDVKM. With 2 bases clipped from V and 2 bases from J, the junction kept 14 bases outside the gene matches. The CDR3 protein is CASSLAIGRGVHQETQYF. The CDR3 DNA is TGTGCCAGCAGTTTAGCAATTGGACGGGGGGTTCATCAAGAGACCCAGTACTTC.

The J gene is TRBJ2-3, the V gene TRBV5-6; D uncertain. From germline, CDR1 is SGHDT and CDR2 YYEEEE. Trimming stripped 1 base from V and 6 bases from J, with 27 bases between. CDR3 length: 19 amino acids. The CDR3 nucleotides read TGTGCCAGCAGCTTGTATGTTCCGAGCGTGTGGCTGGTATGGGATACGCAGTATTTT. Its translation: CASSLYVPSVWLVWDTQYF.

This clone has only a few counts. The chain combines TRBV28 with TRBJ1-1; no firm D call. V lost 5 bases and J 0 bases, leaving 10 bases between the germline ends. The CDR3 spans 14 residues. CDR1 and CDR2 from the germline V gene are MDHEN and SYDVKM. In nucleotides, the CDR3 is TGTGCCAGCAGTCCAGACACCATGAACACTGAAGCTTTCTTT. Translating it yields CASSPDTMNTEAFF.

This clone was counted once. This chain uses TRBV18 with TRBJ2-7; TRBD1 aligns across 8 bases. This CDR3 spans 15 amino acids. The V segment lost 0 bases and the J segment 6 bases; nucleotides outside the gene matches: 7. Germline CDR1 and CDR2: KGHSH and LQKENI. The CDR3 DNA reads TGTGCCAGCTCACCACCGGCAGGGGGCCGGCTCGAGCAGTACTTC. It translates to CASSPPAGGRLEQYF.

This chain uses TRBV30 with TRBJ1-1, with D possibly TRBD1 on 5 matching bases. Germline V CDR1 and CDR2: GTSNPN, SVGIG (reference sequence). The CDR3 length is 13 residues. Deletions cut 3 bases from V and 4 bases from J, with 12 bases between. The CDR3 nucleotides read TGTGCCTGGAGGGGCAGGGTCGGCACTGAAGCTTTCTTT. Translating it yields CAWRGRVGTEAFF.

The gene calls are TRBV5-1 and TRBJ2-5; TRBD1 agrees at 7 bases. With 0 bases clipped from V and 5 bases from J, the junction kept 7 bases outside the gene matches. This CDR3 is built from 15 residues. Germline assignment: CDR1 SGHRS and CDR2 YFSETQ. The CDR3 spells CASSLGQGSFETQYF. CDR3 coding DNA: TGCGCCAGCAGCTTGGGACAGGGTTCGTTTGAGACCCAGTACTTC.